The rows below give T cell receptor beta chains drawn from one sample of a study of regulatory T cells in long-lasting Graves disease. MiXCR was run by TCRdb on the multiplex PCR reads, yielding one entry per CDR3 protein. There are 300,000 to 400,000 distinct CDR3 sequences in the sample; 16% occur only once, and roughly 27% lies in the top ten. These data were also reused for a study on T cells in Graves' hyperthyroidism and ophthalmopathy.

The sequenced sample was peripheral blood mononuclear cells (PBMCs), obtained at new diagnosis, from a patient treated with antithyroid drugs. The receptors shown here come from a man in his forties with Graves disease. CDR3s include the opening cysteine and the closing phenylalanine or tryptophan. D genes are given only for firm matches. Some rows mark clone size as missing; the rest say once, few, many or name a class of expanded clone.

J gene | D gene | V gene | clone size | CDR3 protein | CDR3 DNA
TRBJ1-4 | - | TRBV5-1 | few | CASSTGQSATNEKLFF | TGCGCCAGCAGCACCGGACAGTCTGCAACTAATGAAAAACTGTTTTTT
TRBJ1-5 | - | TRBV30 | many | CAWRASGGQPQHF | TGTGCCTGGAGGGCGAGTGGTGGCCAGCCCCAGCATTTT
TRBJ2-4 | - | TRBV6-1 | - | CASSEVAFGRNIQYF | TGTGCCAGCAGTGAAGTGGCCTTCGGTAGGAACATTCAGTACTTC
TRBJ2-7 | - | TRBV5-1 | - | CASSAQGGTYEQYF | TGCGCCAGCAGCGCCCAGGGTGGAACCTACGAGCAGTACTTC
TRBJ2-3 | TRBD2 | TRBV30 | many | CAWTGGTFRGGYTDTQYF | TGTGCCTGGACCGGGGGGACTTTTCGCGGTGGATACACAGATACGCAGTATTTT
TRBJ2-7 | TRBD1 | TRBV28 | - | CASRQGPYEQYF | TGTGCCAGCCGACAGGGTCCCTACGAGCAGTACTTC
TRBJ1-1 | - | TRBV18 | many | CASSPLNRVGNTEAFF | TGTGCCAGCTCACCACTGAACAGGGTGGGGAACACTGAAGCTTTCTTT
TRBJ1-1 | - | TRBV20-1 | once | CSARVMVSTEAFF | TGCAGTGCTAGGGTGATGGTAAGCACTGAAGCTTTCTTT
TRBJ1-4 | - | TRBV12-3/TRBV12-4 | many | CASSLMEGEKLFF | TGTGCCAGCAGTTTGATGGAAGGCGAAAAACTGTTTTTT
TRBJ1-5 | TRBD1 | TRBV27 | - | CASSRVPGTGLHQPQHF | TGTGCCAGCAGCAGAGTCCCGGGGACAGGTCTCCATCAGCCCCAGCATTTT
TRBJ2-5 | TRBD2 | TRBV4-2 | few | CASSLTAPGGETQYF | TGTGCCAGCAGCCTTACGGCCCCGGGGGGGGAGACCCAGTACTTC
TRBJ2-7 | TRBD1 | TRBV11-2 | many | CASSLAWTGNEQYF | TGTGCCAGCAGCTTAGCCTGGACAGGGAACGAGCAGTACTTC
TRBJ2-4 | - | TRBV7-9 | - | CASRPTGPQGIQYF | TGTGCCAGCAGACCCACCGGGCCCCAAGGCATTCAGTACTTC
TRBJ2-7 | TRBD1 | TRBV29-1 | once | CSVDDRDRVDYEQYF | TGCAGCGTTGATGACCGGGACAGGGTCGATTACGAGCAGTACTTC
TRBJ2-7 | - | TRBV27 | many | CASHLIQGSSWYF | TGTGCCAGCCATCTCATTCAGGGTAGCTCGTGGTACTTC
TRBJ2-7 | - | TRBV3-1 | few | CASSLRTSYEFEQYF | TGTGCCAGCAGCCTCCGGACCTCCTACGAGTTCGAGCAGTACTTC
TRBJ2-7 | TRBD1 | TRBV27 | many | CASSTSSVTGGAHEQYF | TGTGCCAGCAGTACCTCCTCCGTCACAGGGGGCGCCCACGAGCAGTACTTC
TRBJ2-3 | - | TRBV29-1 | few | CSITVSATDTQYF | TGCAGCATTACAGTTTCCGCCACAGATACGCAGTATTTT
TRBJ1-1 | - | TRBV10-3 | few | CAISESTGLNTEAFF | TGTGCCATCAGTGAATCAACAGGGCTGAACACTGAAGCTTTCTTT
TRBJ2-4 | - | TRBV20-1 | many | CSATTRGRTKNIQYF | TGCAGTGCTACGACCCGGGGGCGAACCAAAAACATTCAGTACTTC
TRBJ1-1 | - | TRBV12-3/TRBV12-4 | many | CASSGGARNTEAFF | TGTGCCAGTTCGGGGGGGGCCAGGAACACTGAAGCTTTCTTT
TRBJ1-2 | - | TRBV3-1 | - | CASSQDGLRPWEGYTF | TGTGCCAGCAGCCAAGATGGCCTCAGGCCGTGGGAGGGCTACACCTTC
TRBJ1-5 | - | TRBV2 | many | CASNGDSNQPQHF | TGTGCCAGCAACGGGGATAGCAATCAGCCCCAGCATTTT
TRBJ1-5 | - | TRBV20-1 | - | CSAARDSNQPQHF | TGCAGTGCTGCGCGAGATAGCAATCAGCCCCAGCATTTT
TRBJ1-4 | - | TRBV6-2/TRBV6-3 | few | CASSKDGPNEKLFF | TGTGCCAGCAGTAAGGACGGCCCTAATGAAAAACTGTTTTTT
TRBJ2-5 | - | TRBV20-1 | many | CSARLDLGRETQYF | TGCAGTGCTAGGCTTGACCTAGGGAGGGAGACCCAGTACTTC
TRBJ1-3 | - | TRBV7-9 | - | CASSPLGTWSGNTIYF | TGTGCCAGCAGCCCACTAGGCACTTGGAGTGGAAACACCATATATTTT
TRBJ2-7 | - | TRBV12-3/TRBV12-4 | - | CASSLGASNYEQYF | TGTGCCAGCAGTTTAGGGGCCAGCAACTACGAGCAGTACTTC
TRBJ2-2 | - | TRBV30 | few | CAWSATSAGELFF | TGTGCCTGGAGTGCGACTAGTGCCGGGGAGCTGTTTTTT
TRBJ2-5 | - | TRBV7-2 | many | CASSGLLRAGETQYF | TGTGCCAGCAGCGGCCTCCTCAGGGCAGGAGAGACCCAGTACTTC
TRBJ1-4 | - | TRBV28 | many | CASIYRQGFDEKLFF | TGTGCCAGCATTTATCGGCAGGGGTTCGATGAAAAACTGTTTTTT
TRBJ1-5 | - | TRBV6-1 | few | CASRVRTSRAYSNQPQHF | TGTGCCAGCAGAGTAAGGACATCACGGGCCTATAGCAATCAGCCCCAGCATTTT
TRBJ1-4 | TRBD1 | TRBV15 | few | CATSTYRGTNEKLFF | TGTGCCACCAGCACCTACAGGGGAACTAATGAAAAACTGTTTTTT
TRBJ1-1 | - | TRBV20-1 | many | CSARDGDTEAFF | TGCAGTGCTAGAGATGGGGACACTGAAGCTTTCTTT
TRBJ1-5 | TRBD1 | TRBV2 | many | CASSAIDRVSNQPQHF | TGTGCCAGCAGTGCTATAGACAGGGTGAGCAATCAGCCCCAGCATTTT
TRBJ2-5 | TRBD1 | TRBV18 | many | CASSSTGQETQYF | TGTGCCAGCTCATCGACAGGGCAAGAGACCCAGTACTTC
TRBJ2-1 | - | TRBV5-5 | many | CASSLGEPAYNEQFF | TGTGCCAGCAGCCTGGGGGAACCTGCCTACAATGAGCAGTTCTTC
TRBJ2-3 | - | TRBV2 | - | CASSRPSTDTQNF | TGTGCCAGCTCACGGCCAAGCACAGATACGCAGAATTTT
TRBJ1-1 | - | TRBV5-1 | few | CASSSPGKAEAFF | TGCGCCAGCAGCTCTCCAGGGAAGGCTGAAGCTTTCTTT
TRBJ2-4 | TRBD2 | TRBV2 | few | CASAVMSSGFIEAKNIQYF | TGTGCCAGCGCCGTTATGTCTAGCGGCTTTATTGAGGCCAAAAACATTCAGTACTTC
TRBJ2-1 | TRBD2 | TRBV12-3/TRBV12-4 | many | CASSAGGPTYNEQFF | TGTGCCAGCAGTGCGGGGGGGCCAACGTACAATGAGCAGTTCTTC
TRBJ1-4 | TRBD1 | TRBV2 | many | CASRGQGFNEKLFF | TGTGCCAGCAGGGGACAGGGGTTTAATGAAAAACTGTTTTTT
TRBJ1-1 | TRBD1 | TRBV2 | many | CASHFQGAGEAFF | TGTGCCAGCCATTTTCAGGGGGCGGGTGAAGCTTTCTTT
TRBJ2-2 | TRBD2 | TRBV7-2 | - | CASRTLAGNTGELFF | TGTGCCAGCAGAACACTAGCGGGGAACACCGGGGAGCTGTTTTTT
TRBJ2-5 | TRBD2 | TRBV20-1 | - | CSAPIAGQETQYF | TGCAGTGCCCCGATAGCGGGTCAAGAGACCCAGTACTTC
TRBJ1-2 | TRBD1 | TRBV11-2 | many | CASSRGRQGYGYTF | TGTGCCAGCAGCCGAGGCCGACAGGGGTATGGCTACACCTTC
TRBJ1-4 | TRBD1 | TRBV27 | few | CASRAWTGNEKLFF | TGTGCCAGCAGGGCCTGGACAGGGAACGAAAAACTGTTTTTT
TRBJ1-1 | - | TRBV5-1 | few | CASRDMNTEAFF | TGCGCCAGCAGGGATATGAACACTGAAGCTTTCTTT
TRBJ1-5 | - | TRBV29-1 | few | CSVEPPSKQPQHF | TGCAGCGTCGAGCCCCCCTCTAAACAGCCCCAGCATTTT
TRBJ2-6 | - | TRBV7-3 | many | CASSLSPRSSGANVLTF | TGTGCCAGCAGCTTATCGCCCCGAAGCTCTGGGGCCAACGTCCTGACTTTC
TRBJ2-7 | TRBD2 | TRBV11-3 | many | CASSYSGSLTLAYEQYF | TGTGCCAGCAGTTATAGCGGGAGCCTAACGCTAGCCTACGAGCAGTACTTC
TRBJ1-5 | TRBD1 | TRBV7-9 | - | CASSKDRGYQPQHF | TGTGCCAGCAGCAAGGACAGGGGGTATCAGCCCCAGCATTTT
TRBJ2-5 | TRBD1 | TRBV10-3 | many | CAISPTGGRETQYF | TGTGCCATCAGTCCTACAGGGGGCCGTGAGACCCAGTACTTC
TRBJ2-2 | - | TRBV19 | once | CASSTVLETGELFF | TGTGCCAGTAGTACAGTTTTGGAGACCGGGGAGCTGTTTTTT
TRBJ1-5 | - | TRBV28 | many | CASSLRSGWGNQPQHF | TGTGCCAGCAGTTTACGGTCGGGGTGGGGCAATCAGCCCCAGCATTTT
TRBJ2-2 | - | TRBV6-2/TRBV6-3 | - | CASRAQYGELFF | TGTGCCAGCCGCGCGCAGTACGGGGAGCTGTTTTTT
TRBJ2-3 | TRBD1 | TRBV9 | few | CASSGGQSRTDTQYF | TGTGCCAGCAGCGGGGGACAGAGTCGCACAGATACGCAGTATTTT
TRBJ2-2 | - | TRBV29-1 | many | CSVVSGSNTGELFF | TGCAGCGTTGTATCGGGCTCGAACACCGGGGAGCTGTTTTTT